This TCR beta chain was identified during a study of regulatory T cells in long-lasting Graves disease. Overall study results and limits: Among samples with persistent disease, TRBV28, TRBJ1-2 and TRBJ2-5 were favored.

Construction of the TCR beta libraries employed iRepertoire HTBI primers in conjunction with Arm-PCR of CDR3 regions. TCRdb re-derived calls from the multiplex PCR reads in MiXCR, one entry per CDR3 protein. The sample comprises some 250,000 distinct CDR3 sequences, roughly 21% of which are singletons, and about 15% rests with the top ten. V was cut by 3 bases and J by 11 bases, with 17 bases left in between. Germline CDR1 MNHEY, CDR2 SMNVEV (reference sequence). The CDR3 has 14 amino acids. Time point denoted: newly diagnosed GD, antithyroid drugs for less than 3 months. Scientists built the TCR library using RNA that was extracted from PBMCs. This clonotype was counted between two and nine times. The antigen is undetermined.

The sequenced sample was peripheral blood mononuclear cells (PBMCs), obtained at new diagnosis, from a patient treated with antithyroid drugs. The sequence was obtained from a female donor with Graves disease. The genes are TRBV27 and TRBJ1-5; the D is unclear. This CDR3 reads CASSFVGPIGTQHF. In nucleotides, the CDR3 is TGTGCCAGCAGTTTTGTTGGCCCCATAGGAACCCAGCATTTT.